The 4 T cell receptor beta chains below were found in one sample sequenced in a study of cytomegalovirus exposure and HLA in healthy donors listed by TCRdb under 2017. Library method: the immunoSEQ multiplex PCR assay. A mixture of 60 forward primers for TCR Vbeta segments and 13 reverse primers for TCR Jbeta segments was used in the multiplex PCR. TCRdb re-hosts the immuneACCESS table, in-frame sequences only. Its copies lack some clones; in the studies checked, an unresolved V gene accounts for under half of them, and the cause for the rest is not known. Here the sample has more than 150,000 clones; roughly 88% occur a single time. The ten largest clonotypes hold roughly 9.3% of the sample. Material for sequencing was PBMCs. Every receptor here comes from a man between 18 and 35 years old in good health and CMV-seropositive.

This clone was observed once. The rearrangement joins TRBV6-1 to TRBJ1-1; unclear D gene. Trimming removed 8 bases from V and 0 bases from J, with 10 bases in between. In germline, CDR1 is MNHNS, CDR2 SASEGT. This CDR3 region has 13 residues. CDR3 region: CASCGGMNTEAFF. DNA of the CDR3: TGTGCCAGCTGTGGAGGAATGAACACTGAAGCTTTCTTT.

The chain joins TRBV7-9 to TRBJ2-1, with 13 bases fitting TRBD2. V lost 1 base and J lost 1; bases outside the gene matches: 1. The CDR3 spans 17 residues. Germline lookup yields CDR1 SEHNR and CDR2 FQNEAQ (reference sequence). CDR3 sequence (DNA): TGTGCCAGCAGCTTAGGGGGACTAGCGGGGTCCTACAATGAGCAGTTCTTC. This codes for CASSLGGLAGSYNEQFF.

The gene calls are TRBV5-1 and TRBJ1-1; D might be TRBD1 (6 bases). Per the germline V gene, CDR1 is SGHRS and CDR2 is YFSETQ. CDR3 length: 14 amino acids. The V end was cut by 0 bases, the J end by 2 bases, with 8 bases between. CDR3 nucleotides: TGCGCCAGCAGCTTGGCAGGGGCTAACACTGAAGCTTTCTTT. Amino acids: CASSLAGANTEAFF.

A single count supports this clone. The junction departs from the called germline gene at one end, perhaps through a read error. The sample has other DNA sequences that encode this CDR3 too. The genes are TRBV25-1 and TRBJ1-6; 7 bases map to TRBD1. The CDR3 has 14 amino acids. CDR1 and CDR2 from the germline V gene are MGHDK and SYGVNS. The CDR3 DNA reads TGTGCCAGCAGTGTACAGGGGAACAATTCCCCCCTCCACTTT. It is translated as CASSVQGNNSPLHF.